The following is a TCR beta chain sequence with its context. Its antigen is unidentified. TCRdb ran MiXCR on the reads and lists one entry per CDR3 protein. This repertoire shows 300,000 to 400,000 distinct CDR3 sequences, roughly 18% found once; its top ten account for about 10%. The data were taken from a study of T cell repertoires in cytomegalovirus infection. Study-level findings and limits: Accumulated public TCR beta family frequency recognized individuals carrying CMV together with the relevant HLA. CMV-specific TCR beta clonotypes restricted by HLA-C dominated the ex vivo response.

V trimming: 9 bases; J trimming: 3 bases; junction bases outside the gene matches: 6. In germline, CDR1 is SGHRS, CDR2 YFSETQ. The CDR3 is made up of 13 amino acids. Sequenced material: PBMCs. V gene TRBV5-1 combines with J gene TRBJ2-1; TRBD1 aligns across 7 bases. The clonotype originates from a human donor in good health (CMV status not recorded). Some clones in this sample may be carry-over from other donors' samples. The CDR3 is CATSGGFYNEQFF. The CDR3 nucleotides are TGCGCCACCTCAGGGGGTTTCTACAATGAGCAGTTCTTC.